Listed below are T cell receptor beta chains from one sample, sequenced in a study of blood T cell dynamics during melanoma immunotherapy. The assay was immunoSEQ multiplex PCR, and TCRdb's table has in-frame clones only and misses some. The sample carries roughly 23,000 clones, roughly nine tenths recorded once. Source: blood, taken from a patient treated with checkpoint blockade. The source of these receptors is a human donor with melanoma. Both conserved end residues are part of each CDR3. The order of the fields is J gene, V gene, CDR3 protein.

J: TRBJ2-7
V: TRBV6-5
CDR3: CASSYLREQYF

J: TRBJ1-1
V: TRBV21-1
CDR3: CASSLQVEAFF

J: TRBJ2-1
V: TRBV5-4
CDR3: CASSRDPPGLSFDEQFF

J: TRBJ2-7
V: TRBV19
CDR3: CASSIGAQGLAEQYF

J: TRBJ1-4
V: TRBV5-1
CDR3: CASSPSPGSNEKLFF

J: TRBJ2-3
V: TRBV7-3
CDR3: CASSLRGSVSSSSTNTQYF

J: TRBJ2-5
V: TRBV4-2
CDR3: CARGRSGTSGVGSQETQYF

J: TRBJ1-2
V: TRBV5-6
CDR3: CASSLPGTVSGYTF

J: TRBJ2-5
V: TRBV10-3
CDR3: CAISDRGGQETQYF

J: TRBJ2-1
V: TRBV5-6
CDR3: CASSPPVGGRARGWEQFF

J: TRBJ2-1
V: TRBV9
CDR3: CASSVVALQSSYNEQFF

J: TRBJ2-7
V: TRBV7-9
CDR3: CASSLVGGSGSYEQYF

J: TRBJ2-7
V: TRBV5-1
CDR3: CASSSSGGEQYF

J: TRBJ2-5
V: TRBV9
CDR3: CASSPLRGGGETQYF

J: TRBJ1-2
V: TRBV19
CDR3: CASSAHGYTF

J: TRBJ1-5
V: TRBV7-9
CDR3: CASSHSGTGLFQPQHF

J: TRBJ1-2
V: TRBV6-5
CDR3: CASSYWANYGYTF

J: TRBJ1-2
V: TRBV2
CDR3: CASSEGAGDYGYTF